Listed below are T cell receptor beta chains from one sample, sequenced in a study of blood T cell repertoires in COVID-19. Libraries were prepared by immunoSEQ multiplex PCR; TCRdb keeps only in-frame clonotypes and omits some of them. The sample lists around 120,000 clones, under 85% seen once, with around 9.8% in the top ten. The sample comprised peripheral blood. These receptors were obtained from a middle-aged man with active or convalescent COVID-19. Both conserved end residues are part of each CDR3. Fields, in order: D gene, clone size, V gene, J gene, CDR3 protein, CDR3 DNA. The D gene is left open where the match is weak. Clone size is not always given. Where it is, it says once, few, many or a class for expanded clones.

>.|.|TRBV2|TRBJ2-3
CASSMLDVDTQYF
TGTGCCAGCAGTATGCTAGACGTAGATACGCAGTATTTT
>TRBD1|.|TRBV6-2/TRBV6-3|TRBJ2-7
CASSYSPGTGNYEQYF
TGTGCCAGCAGTTACTCGCCCGGGACAGGGAATTACGAGCAGTACTTC
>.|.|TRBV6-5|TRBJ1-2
CASSREEVSDGYTF
TGTGCCAGCAGCCGGGAAGAAGTAAGTGATGGCTACACCTTC
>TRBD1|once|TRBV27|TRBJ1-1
CASSFRDRVDTEAFF
TGTGCCAGCAGTTTCCGGGACAGGGTCGACACTGAAGCTTTCTTT
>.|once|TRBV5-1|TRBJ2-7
CASRLAYYDSYEQYF
TGCGCCAGTCGCCTCGCCTACTATGACTCCTACGAGCAGTACTTC
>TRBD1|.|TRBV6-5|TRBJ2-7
CASTLGTGKFYEQYF
TGTGCCAGCACCTTAGGGACAGGGAAATTCTACGAGCAGTACTTC
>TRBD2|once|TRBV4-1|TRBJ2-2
CASSQKSTRGGRDTGELFF
TGCGCCAGCAGCCAGAAAAGCACACGGGGGGGCCGGGACACCGGGGAGCTGTTTTTT
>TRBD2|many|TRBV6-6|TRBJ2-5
CATTLAGGLRETQYF
TGTGCCACTACACTAGCGGGGGGGCTTCGGGAGACCCAGTACTTC
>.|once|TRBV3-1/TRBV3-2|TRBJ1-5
CASSQGGGNQPQHF
TGTGCCAGCAGCCAGGGAGGGGGCAATCAGCCCCAGCATTTT
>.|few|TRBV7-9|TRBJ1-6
CASSSGPDLKAPLHF
TGTGCCAGCAGCTCCGGACCGGACTTGAAGGCACCCCTCCACTTT
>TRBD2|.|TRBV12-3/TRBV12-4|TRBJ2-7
CASSATSNGEQYF
TGTGCCAGCAGTGCGACTAGCAATGGCGAGCAGTACTTC
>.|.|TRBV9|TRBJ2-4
CASSVDGWTKNIQYF
TGTGCCAGCAGCGTAGACGGGTGGACCAAAAACATTCAGTACTTC
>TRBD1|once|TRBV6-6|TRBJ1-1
CASSRQGQNTEAFF
TGTGCCAGCAGTCGACAGGGCCAGAACACTGAAGCTTTCTTT
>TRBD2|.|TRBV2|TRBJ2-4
CASSEALLASQYF
TGTGCCAGCAGTGAAGCGCTACTAGCGTCTCAGTACTTC
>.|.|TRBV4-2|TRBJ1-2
CASSQDGQNGYTF
TGTGCCAGCAGCCAAGATGGGCAGAATGGCTACACCTTC
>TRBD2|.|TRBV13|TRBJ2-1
CASSSPLAGPYNEQFF
TGTGCCAGCAGCTCGCCACTAGCGGGTCCGTACAATGAGCAGTTCTTC
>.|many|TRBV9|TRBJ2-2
CASSVVAGGELFF
TGTGCCAGCAGCGTAGTTGCAGGCGGGGAGCTGTTTTTT